This section outlines one T cell receptor beta chain sequence together with its context. V gave up 8 bases and J gave up 3 bases, with 19 bases separating them. This CDR3 has 14 amino acids. Germline V gives CDR1 SQVTM, CDR2 ANQGSEA. Profiling relied on immunoSEQ multiplex PCR, and the TCRdb table lists in-frame clones only, not all of them. The table lists some 100,000 clones, around three quarters of them singletons. The record originates from a study of blood T cell repertoires in COVID-19. On the study more broadly: Sources were T cells, B-cell-depleted T cells, or PBMCs; the material itself was cDNA or gDNA.

The TCR originated in a man between 65 and 85 years old with acute or convalescent COVID-19. Input material: peripheral blood. The J gene is TRBJ1-1, the V gene TRBV29-1, with D possibly TRBD1 on 6 matching bases. The CDR3 protein is CSTRPGGADTEAFF. As DNA, the CDR3 is TGCAGCACCCGCCCGGGGGGGGCCGACACTGAAGCTTTCTTT.